The 25 T cell receptor beta chains below all came from one sample that was sequenced in a study of CD8 T cells in ankylosing spondylitis. TCRdb itself ran the 5' RACE reads through MiXCR, one entry per CDR3 protein. The sample gives about 360,000 distinct CDR3 sequences, approximately 22% of which show up once; 10% to 15% is in the top ten. The sequencing input was blood, either unsorted or a sorted T cell fraction (not recorded which). The receptors shown here come from a male donor with ankylosing spondylitis or in good health (not recorded which).

The J gene is TRBJ2-3, the V gene TRBV3-1; D tentatively reads TRBD1 or TRBD2 (5 bases each). Per germline, CDR1 LGHDT and CDR2 YNNKEL (reference sequence). V lost 1 base, J lost 5 bases, and 13 bases lay in between. The CDR3 sequence is 15 residues long. This chain's CDR3 is CASSQVLGVEDTQYF. CDR3 nucleotides: TGTGCCAGCAGCCAAGTTCTGGGGGTGGAAGATACGCAGTATTTT.

The chain carries TRBV19 and TRBJ2-2; D unresolved. This CDR3 has 16 amino acids. Germline V gene lookup returns CDR1 LNHDA and CDR2 SQIVND (reference sequence). V was pared by 0 bases and J by 3 bases, with 11 bases between. The CDR3 nucleotides are TGTGCCAGTAGTATAGATCTTGGCAGCTACACCGGGGAGCTGTTTTTT. Translated, it gives CASSIDLGSYTGELFF.

This clonotype was counted only a few times. The chain carries TRBV29-1 and TRBJ2-3; 7 bases agree with TRBD2. With 1 base clipped from V and 2 bases from J, the junction kept 12 bases outside the gene matches. Looked up from germline, CDR1 is SQVTM and CDR2 is ANQGSEA. The CDR3 totals 17 residues. CDR3 in amino acids: CSVEGPGRTRPTDTQYF. As DNA, the CDR3 is TGCAGCGTTGAAGGCCCCGGACGGACTAGGCCCACAGATACGCAGTATTTT.

The V gene is TRBV15, the J gene TRBJ2-1; D could derive from TRBD1 or TRBD2 (5 bases each). The CDR3 has 14 amino acids. The V end lost 5 bases, the J end lost 6 bases, and 14 bases lay between the germline ends. Germline CDR1 reads LNHNV; CDR2 reads YYDKDF (reference sequence). The CDR3 DNA is TGTGCCACCAGCTCGGGCCAGGGACGCAATGAGCAGTTCTTC. Encoded protein: CATSSGQGRNEQFF.

The rearrangement joins TRBV7-8 to TRBJ2-7; a possible D gene is TRBD2 (5 bases). Trimming left V 9 bases short and J 5 bases short, with 17 bases between. CDR3 length: 13 amino acids. Germline loops: CDR1 SGHVS, CDR2 FQNEAQ. CDR3 in amino acids: CASGVGVLNEQYF. CDR3 nucleotides: TGTGCCAGTGGCGTCGGGGTCCTCAACGAGCAGTACTTC.

The chain combines TRBV12-3 or TRBV12-4 with TRBJ2-3; D call uncertain. Trimming left V 6 bases short and J 2 bases short, with 12 bases between. The CDR3 is 14 amino acids. This chain's CDR3 is CASSGPWNTDTQYF. The CDR3 coding sequence is TGTGCCAGCAGCGGACCTTGGAACACAGATACGCAGTATTTT.

The table lists this clonotype with a few counts. This chain uses TRBV2 with TRBJ2-1; 11 bases are shared with TRBD2. The CDR3 totals 17 residues. Germline values: CDR1 SNHLY, CDR2 FYNNEI. V lost 5 bases to trimming and J lost 5 bases; unmatched junction nucleotides: 11. CDR3 bases: TGTGCCAGCAGTCTCCTTAGCGGGGGGGCCTTGAACAATGAGCAGTTCTTC. Amino acid sequence: CASSLLSGGALNNEQFF. The full variable domain, with the rest looked up from reference TRBV2 and TRBJ2-1, is EPEVTQTPSHQVTQMGQEVILRCVPISNHLYFYWYRQILGQKVEFLVSFYNNEISEKSEIFDDQFSVERPDGSNFTLKIRSTKLEDSAMYFCASSLLSGGALNNEQFFGPGTRLTVL.

The chain combines TRBV4-1 with TRBJ2-1, with D perhaps assigned TRBD1 or TRBD2 (5 bases each). Trimming pared 4 bases from V and 7 bases from J, leaving 23 bases between. This CDR3 is 17 amino acids long. Germline CDR1 reads MGHRA; CDR2 reads YSYEKL. DNA for the CDR3: TGCGCCAGCAGCCGTCTCACCGCCGGGACGGCATATAATGAGCAGTTCTTC. Its translation is CASSRLTAGTAYNEQFF.

This clonotype was detected only once. This chain uses TRBV27 with TRBJ2-7; D assignment may be TRBD1 or TRBD2 (5 bases each). The CDR3 length is 15 residues. The V end lost 4 bases, the J end lost 2 bases, and 15 bases lay between the germline ends. Germline V lookup: CDR1 MNHEY, CDR2 SMNVEV (reference sequence). The CDR3 region is CASSSDMGPTYEQYF. The CDR3 nucleotides are TGTGCCAGCAGTTCCGATATGGGACCTACCTACGAGCAGTACTTC.

The chain joins TRBV9 to TRBJ2-1, with 9 bases matching TRBD1. V gave up 3 bases and J gave up 7 bases; unmatched junction bases: 8. The CDR3 covers 15 residues. From germline, CDR1 is SGDLS and CDR2 YYNGEE. The CDR3 here is CASSEGQGMENEQFF. The CDR3 nucleotides read TGTGCCAGCAGCGAGGGACAGGGAATGGAGAATGAGCAGTTCTTC.

This chain connects TRBV27 to TRBJ2-7; D not resolved. V was shortened by 9 bases and J by 4 bases, with 22 bases between the two germline ends. The CDR3 length is 15 residues. Germline CDR1 reads MNHEY; CDR2 reads SMNVEV (reference sequence). This CDR3 is CASRVGLLVGYEQYF. The CDR3, as DNA: TGTGCCAGTAGAGTTGGGCTATTGGTCGGTTACGAGCAGTACTTC.

The chain is built from TRBV28 and TRBJ2-3, with unresolved D. CDR1 and CDR2 (germline): MDHEN, SYDVKM. This CDR3 is built from 14 residues. Trimming removed 4 bases at V and 0 bases at J, with 8 bases between. The CDR3: CASSSIASTDTQYF. In DNA, the CDR3 is TGTGCCAGCAGTTCCATAGCTAGCACAGATACGCAGTATTTT. Complete variable domain (other parts from reference TRBV28 and TRBJ2-3): DVKVTQSSRYLVKRTGEKVFLECVQDMDHENMFWYRQDPGLGLRLIYFSYDVKMKEKGDIPEGYSVSREKKERFSLILESASTNQTSMYLCASSSIASTDTQYFGPGTRLTVL.

This clonotype is judged medium-sized. CDR3 sequence (DNA): TGTGCCAGCAGGTCGACAGGGGCAGGCGGTGGAGAGACCCAGTACTTC. Translating gives CASRSTGAGGGETQYF. The chain uses TRBV28 and TRBJ2-5; TRBD1 matches 8 bases. CDR1 and CDR2 (germline): MDHEN, SYDVKM. The CDR3 sequence is 16 residues long. J was trimmed by 4 bases and V by 6 bases; bases with no gene match: 13. The whole variable domain, remainder taken from reference TRBV28 and TRBJ2-5, is DVKVTQSSRYLVKRTGEKVFLECVQDMDHENMFWYRQDPGLGLRLIYFSYDVKMKEKGDIPEGYSVSREKKERFSLILESASTNQTSMYLCASRSTGAGGGETQYFGPGTRLLVL.

This clonotype has more than one count but fewer than ten. This sequence joins TRBV29-1 and TRBJ2-3; D is uncertain. Germline CDR1 SQVTM, CDR2 ANQGSEA. Trimming took 4 bases from V and 4 from J, leaving 15 bases between them. The CDR3 totals 14 residues. CDR3 DNA sequence: TGCAGCGTTGGGGCCCGGGCTCCCCCAGATACGCAGTATTTT. This translates into CSVGARAPPDTQYF.

This clonotype was counted between two and nine times. The chain has TRBV7-9 and TRBJ2-1; D gene ambiguous. Germline V lookup: CDR1 SEHNR, CDR2 FQNEAQ (reference sequence). With 5 bases removed from V and 2 bases from J, the gap between germline ends came to 13 bases. The CDR3 consists of 15 residues. CDR3 region: CASSPEISPYNEQFF. In DNA, the CDR3 is TGTGCCAGCAGCCCCGAAATCAGCCCCTACAATGAGCAGTTCTTC.

There are a few counts of this clonotype. The J gene is TRBJ1-6, the V gene TRBV27; no firm D call. Germline V gene data show CDR1 as MNHEY and CDR2 as SMNVEV (reference sequence). The ends were cut back, 5 bases at V and 7 bases at J, with 9 bases in the middle. The CDR3 has 13 residues. The CDR3 loop reads CASSPGVNSPLHF. The DNA for the CDR3 is TGTGCCAGCAGTCCGGGAGTCAATTCACCCCTCCACTTT.

This clonotype was detected only a few times. The rearrangement joins TRBV15 to TRBJ2-5; D may match TRBD1 or TRBD2 (5 bases each). CDR1 and CDR2 from the germline V gene are LNHNV and YYDKDF (reference sequence). This CDR3 comprises 14 residues. V was cut by 3 bases and J by 0 bases, with 8 bases left in between. CDR3 protein: CATSSRGHQETQYF. The DNA of the CDR3 is TGTGCCACCAGCAGTAGGGGACACCAAGAGACCCAGTACTTC.

This clonotype has ten or more counts. This rearrangement joins TRBV12-3 or TRBV12-4 to TRBJ2-7, with D unresolved. The CDR3 is made up of 13 amino acids. V gave up 2 bases and J gave up 2 bases, with 7 bases separating them. Here the CDR3 reads CASSLSPAYEQYF. Written as DNA, the CDR3 is TGTGCCAGCAGTTTATCCCCGGCCTACGAGCAGTACTTC.

This clonotype was counted a single time. The chain links TRBV28 to TRBJ2-6; D call uncertain. CDR3 length equals 14 residues. V was shortened by 5 bases and J by 3 bases, with 8 bases between the two germline ends. The germline V gene has CDR1 MDHEN and CDR2 SYDVKM. CDR3 amino acids: CASSIGSGANVLTF. The CDR3 DNA follows: TGTGCCAGCAGTATAGGTAGTGGGGCCAACGTCCTGACTTTC.

Only one count was recorded for this clonotype. The chain couples TRBV29-1 to TRBJ2-7; D remains unclear. The CDR3 is made up of 11 amino acids. V was shortened by 0 bases and J by 5 bases, with 5 bases between the two germline ends. The germline V gene has CDR1 SQVTM and CDR2 ANQGSEA. The CDR3: CSVEDVNEQYF. In nucleotides, the CDR3 is TGCAGCGTTGAAGATGTGAACGAGCAGTACTTC.

The chain recombines TRBV10-3 with TRBJ2-6; 7 bases line up with TRBD1. V dropped 2 bases and J dropped 0; count of bases not matched to a gene: 7. This CDR3 is built from 18 residues. Germline-derived CDR1 and CDR2 are ENHRY and SYGVKD. CDR3 sequence: CAISEGQASYSGANVLTF. The CDR3 coding sequence is TGTGCCATCAGTGAGGGACAGGCCTCCTACTCTGGGGCCAACGTCCTGACTTTC.

Only a few counts were recorded for this clonotype. The genes are TRBV14 and TRBJ2-7; D perhaps matches TRBD2 (6 bases). Trimming left V 4 bases short and J 6 bases short, with 19 bases between. This CDR3 spans 15 amino acids. Germline lookup yields CDR1 SGHDN and CDR2 FVKESK. In nucleotides, the CDR3 is TGTGCCAGCAGCCCGGTAGGGCTGGGGGGTATCGAGCAGTACTTC. Protein sequence: CASSPVGLGGIEQYF.

This clonotype was observed many times. The J gene is TRBJ2-1, the V gene TRBV29-1; TRBD1 is a possible D gene (5 bases). The CDR3 is 15 residues long. Germline V CDR1 and CDR2: SQVTM, ANQGSEA. Trimming removed 6 bases at V and 0 bases at J, with 15 bases between. The CDR3 region is CSVIVQDSSYNEQFF. The DNA of the CDR3 is TGCAGCGTGATAGTACAGGATAGCTCCTACAATGAGCAGTTCTTC.

CDR3 sequence (DNA): TGCGCCAGCAGCCAAGGGGCGCGTTGGTTCTTC. Its translation is CASSQGARWFF. V usage is TRBV4-1 and J usage is TRBJ2-1, with D unclear. V lost 1 base and J 15 bases, leaving 10 bases between the germline ends. There are 11 residues in the CDR3. In germline, CDR1 is MGHRA, CDR2 YSYEKL.

J is TRBJ2-3 and V is TRBV20-1; unclear D gene. Trimming shortened V by 8 bases and J by 5 bases, and 2 bases separated the two germline ends. The CDR3 is 8 residues long. The germline gives CDR1 DFQATT, CDR2 SNEGSKA (reference sequence). CDR3 coding DNA: TGCAGTTTAGATACGCAGTATTTT. This gives the protein CSLDTQYF.